This TCR beta chain emerged from a study of T cell repertoires in cytomegalovirus infection. Study-wide context: Shared public TCR beta signatures pointed to both CMV infection and a matching HLA type. General study results and limits: CMV-specific HLA-C-restricted TCR beta clonotypes dominated the ex vivo response. Cumulative frequency of public TCR beta families picked out carriers of CMV plus the relevant HLA.

This clonotype has a handful of counts. Antigen: not known. From the reads, TCRdb called clonotypes with MiXCR, one entry per CDR3 protein. The sample holds approximately 200,000 distinct CDR3 sequences, 22% seen once. The CDR3 totals 15 residues. Germline-derived CDR1 and CDR2 are SGHKS and YYEKEE (reference sequence). V was shortened by 0 bases and J by 3 bases, with 13 bases between the two germline ends. Sequenced sample: CD8+ T cells from PBMCs. V gene TRBV5-5 combines with J gene TRBJ2-7, with D perhaps matching TRBD1 (5 bases). This TCR derives from a human donor in good health (CMV status not recorded). Some clones in this sample may be carry-over from other donors' samples. The CDR3 protein is CASSLVGASGYEQYF. The CDR3 DNA reads TGTGCCAGCAGCTTGGTTGGGGCATCCGGCTACGAGCAGTACTTC.